This T cell receptor beta chain was captured by sequencing in a study of T cell repertoires in ileal Crohn's disease. Study summary: Patients had a median approximately 8-year disease duration, and under 45% were active smokers.

Around 0.45 micrograms of biopsy DNA per sample underwent TCRB immunosequencing. Sequenced by immunoSEQ multiplex PCR; TCRdb stores in-frame clones only, minus some. The sample includes about 4,000 clones, 72% of them seen just once. Study-level results: Sorted CD8 T cells held more high-frequency clones than CD4.

Notes on this clone: Its matching antigen is unknown.

The length of the CDR3 is 13 residues. Germline assignment: CDR1 MNHNS and CDR2 SASEGT. V shed 8 bases and J 5 bases; nucleotides not matched to a gene: 6. Sequencing was performed on ileal tissue. The source of this sequence is an adult with Crohn's disease. The chain is built from TRBV6-1 and TRBJ2-3, with TRBD2 matching 8 bases. CDR3 nucleotides: TGTGCCAGCGGGGGACTAGTGAGAGATACGCAGTATTTT. Translation: CASGGLVRDTQYF.